This TCR beta chain was obtained from a study of early T cells in non-severe SARS-CoV-2 infection. TCRdb passed the 5' RACE reads through MiXCR, listing each CDR3 protein once. The sample shows 60,000 to 70,000 distinct CDR3 sequences, approximately 10% of them seen only once. This clonotype was seen once. This sequence may be a read error, since a much larger clone differs from it by one base. The receptor was derived from an adult who was a healthcare worker with PCR-confirmed SARS-CoV-2 infection or an uninfected control (not recorded which). Sequenced input: whole blood.

The CDR3 sequence: CASSPSVGGSTEAFF. The CDR3 region has the DNA TGTGCCAGCAGCCCTTCGGTAGGGGGAAGCACTGAAGCTTTCTTT. The chain recombines TRBV2 with TRBJ1-1; a weak D match, TRBD1 (6 bases). The CDR3 consists of 15 residues. V was clipped by 6 bases and J by 4 bases, with 18 bases between them. In germline, CDR1 is SNHLY, CDR2 FYNNEI.